The 9 T cell receptor beta chains below come from one sample, sequenced in a study of radiotherapy plus CTLA-4 blockade in lung cancer. TCRdb keeps only in-frame clones here, not all; method: immunoSEQ multiplex PCR. This sample has 40,000 to 50,000 clones, with roughly 80% found just once. Sequencing used peripheral blood, obtained from a patient treated with radiotherapy plus ipilimumab. The receptors shown here come from a human donor with non-small cell lung cancer who had stable disease on radiotherapy plus ipilimumab.

The rearrangement joins TRBV18 to TRBJ2-7; a weak D match, TRBD2 (5 bases). The CDR3 runs to 15 residues. V lost 0 bases to trimming and J lost 3 bases, with 12 bases between them. Germline CDR1 is KGHSH and CDR2 is LQKENI. In DNA, the CDR3 is TGTGCCAGCTCACCACCGGAACTAGGGAGCTACGAGCAGTACTTC. This translates into CASSPPELGSYEQYF.

The chain is built from TRBV20-1 and TRBJ1-1; 7 nucleotides agree with TRBD1. This CDR3 is 11 amino acids long. Germline CDR1 and CDR2: DFQATT and SNEGSKA (reference sequence). The ends lost 6 bases at V and 10 bases at J; junction bases unmatched: 8. CDR3 residues: CSASQGVGAFF. The CDR3 nucleotides read TGCAGTGCAAGTCAGGGGGTGGGAGCTTTCTTT.

This chain links TRBV19 with TRBJ1-1, with D possibly TRBD1 on 6 matching bases. Deletions cut 1 base from V and 7 bases from J, with 13 bases between. This CDR3 has 14 amino acids. The germline gives CDR1 LNHDA, CDR2 SQIVND (reference sequence). Here the CDR3 DNA reads TGTGCCAGTAGTATAGCTGGGGGCGCGGGTGAAGCTTTCTTT. It encodes CASSIAGGAGEAFF.

This clone has just a few counts. The genes are TRBV30 and TRBJ1-5; no firm D call. The germline V and J ends were trimmed by 2 bases and 6 bases, with 17 bases remaining between them. This CDR3 has 15 amino acids. CDR1 is GTSNPN, CDR2 SVGIG, per germline (reference sequence). CDR3 residues: CAWSQNLPAGQPQHF. CDR3 DNA: TGTGCCTGGAGTCAGAATCTACCGGCGGGTCAGCCCCAGCATTTT.

This clone came up once. The rearrangement uses TRBV9 and TRBJ2-7; 7 bases map to TRBD2. The V and J ends lost 3 bases and 4 bases, in that order; junction bases with no gene match: 1. The CDR3 runs to 12 residues. Germline CDR1 SGDLS, CDR2 YYNGEE. The CDR3 loop is CASSAGGYEQYF. In DNA, the CDR3 is TGTGCCAGCAGCGCGGGGGGATACGAGCAGTACTTC.

The CDR3 protein is CASSLGLAGGGIAKNIQYF. In nucleotides, the CDR3 is TGTGCCAGCAGCTTAGGACTAGCGGGAGGGGGAATAGCCAAAAACATTCAGTACTTC. The J gene is TRBJ2-4, the V gene TRBV7-3, with 15 bases matching TRBD2. Germline V gives CDR1 SGHTA, CDR2 FQGTGA. V lost 2 bases, J lost 0 bases, and 5 bases stayed unmatched. CDR3 length equals 19 residues. The full variable domain, with the rest looked up from reference TRBV7-3 and TRBJ2-4, is GAGVSQTPSNKVTEKGKYVELRCDPISGHTALYWYRQSLGQGPEFLIYFQGTGAADDSGLPNDRFFAVRPEGSVSTLKIQRTERGDSAVYLCASSLGLAGGGIAKNIQYFGAGTRLSVL.

The chain employs TRBV11-1 and TRBJ2-1; TRBD1 aligns across 8 bases. This CDR3 is built from 16 residues. J lost 9 bases, V lost 5 bases, and 15 bases had no gene match. CDR1 SGHAT and CDR2 FQDESV come from the germline V gene (reference sequence). CDR3 DNA: TGTGCCAGCAGCCTACCAGGGGGCGCATCAAGGGCTGAGCAGTTCTTC. This gives the protein CASSLPGGASRAEQFF.

The V call is TRBV15, the J call TRBJ2-2; 10 nucleotides line up with TRBD2. Losses at the gene ends were 0 bases for V and 6 bases for J; bases not matched to a gene: 7. From germline, CDR1 is LNHNV and CDR2 YYDKDF (reference sequence). The CDR3 has 17 residues. The CDR3 is CATSRDWASGRPGELFF. CDR3 DNA sequence: TGTGCCACCAGCAGAGATTGGGCTAGCGGGAGACCCGGGGAGCTGTTTTTT. Filled out from reference TRBV15 and TRBJ2-2, the complete variable domain reads DAMVIQNPRYQVTQFGKPVTLSCSQTLNHNVMYWYQQKSSQAPKLLFHYYDKDFNNEADTPDNFQSRRPNTSFCFLDIRSPGLGDTAMYLCATSRDWASGRPGELFFGEGSRLTVL.

The rearrangement uses TRBV2 and TRBJ2-7; a weak D match, TRBD2 (6 bases). Per germline, CDR1 SNHLY and CDR2 FYNNEI. V was trimmed by 7 bases and J by 1 base, leaving 14 bases between them. CDR3 length: 14 residues. CDR3 in DNA: TGTGCCAGCACTCACCGGGGGTCATCCTACGAGCAGTACTTC. Translating gives CASTHRGSSYEQYF.